Detailed here is one TCR beta chain. Original processing methods: Counts of nucleated cells, estimated from reference gene primer amplification, were obtained. Clones were read by immunoSEQ multiplex PCR, and TCRdb kept only the in-frame ones, dropping some. Clone size and the V and J calls come from that table; the DNA yielded D and trimming. This sample has about 20,000 clones, with about 88% found just once. This entry belongs to a study of blood T cell repertoires in COVID-19. Background on the study: COVID-19 samples, acute and convalescent, were from the United States, Italy and Spain. The cDNA or gDNA used as material had been derived from T cells, B-cell-depleted T cells, or PBMCs.

The V gene's germline CDR1 is SQVTM and CDR2 ANQGSEA. The CDR3 runs 16 residues. Trimming took 6 bases from V and 9 from J, leaving 24 bases between them. The receptor's source is a human donor in a cohort sampled during active COVID-19. The rearrangement uses TRBV29-1 and TRBJ1-6; a weak D match, TRBD1 (5 bases). The specimen sequenced was peripheral blood. CDR3 DNA sequence: TGCAGCGTGAAAGGGGCGGAGACGAATTTTATTTCACCCCTCCACTTT. Encoded protein: CSVKGAETNFISPLHF.